This entry lists 21 T cell receptor beta chains sequenced from one sample in a study of blood T cells in healthy people across ages. Using a J-beta primer mix together with a sample-barcoded 5' primer, a second PCR was run for about 7 to 12 cycles. Each CDR3 protein gets one entry after TCRdb re-called the 5' RACE reads with MiXCR. This table holds hundreds of thousands of distinct CDR3 sequences, roughly 32% found once. Sample: blood. These receptor sequences come from a woman of 80 years or more in good health.

This clonotype appeared many times. V is TRBV7-3 and J is TRBJ2-1, with a tentative D call TRBD2 (7 bases). In germline, CDR1 is SGHTA, CDR2 FQGTGA. V lost 5 bases and J lost 4, with 15 bases in between. CDR3 length: 15 amino acids. DNA of the CDR3: TGTGCCAGCAGCCCTAGGGGGGGCCATTACAATGAGCAGTTCTTC. Its protein is CASSPRGGHYNEQFF.

The V and J genes are TRBV30 and TRBJ2-6, with TRBD1 matching over 8 bases. CDR1 is GTSNPN and CDR2 is SVGIG in the germline V gene (reference sequence). With 3 bases clipped from V and 0 bases from J, the junction kept 10 bases outside the gene matches. The CDR3 is 18 residues long. The DNA of the CDR3 is TGTGCCTGGAGCCTGGGACAGGAGCCCTTCTCTGGGGCCAACGTCCTGACTTTC. As protein: CAWSLGQEPFSGANVLTF.

The V gene is TRBV6-1, the J gene TRBJ2-3; tentatively, D is TRBD1 or TRBD2 (5 bases each). CDR3 size: 14 residues. V was pared by 6 bases and J by 2 bases, with 12 bases between. Germline lookup yields CDR1 MNHNS and CDR2 SASEGT. DNA for the CDR3: TGTGCCAGCAGCAGGGAGACCTACACAGATACGCAGTATTTT. Encoded protein: CASSRETYTDTQYF.

This chain links TRBV29-1 with TRBJ2-6; TRBD1 agrees at 8 bases. CDR1 SQVTM and CDR2 ANQGSEA come from the germline V gene. The V segment lost 6 bases and the J segment 0 bases; nucleotides outside the gene matches: 7. This CDR3 is built from 16 residues. The CDR3 loop is CSVVPGTGSGANVLTF. The CDR3 coding sequence is TGCAGCGTCGTACCCGGGACAGGCTCTGGGGCCAACGTCCTGACTTTC. The entire variable domain, with the rest obtained from reference TRBV29-1 and TRBJ2-6, is as follows: SAVISQKPSRDICQRGTSLTIQCQVDSQVTMMFWYRQQPGQSLTLIATANQGSEATYESGFVIDKFPISRPNLTFSTLTVSNMSPEDSSIYLCSVVPGTGSGANVLTFGAGSRLTVL.

Points on this clonotype: One junction end does not reproduce the germline sequence, and a read error may be involved. This sequence joins TRBV20-1 and TRBJ2-1; 10 bases map to TRBD2. From germline, CDR1 is DFQATT and CDR2 SNEGSKA (reference sequence). The CDR3 is 15 residues long. The CDR3, as DNA: TGCAGTGCCCCAGCGGGGGGGTCCTCCCACAATGAGCAGTTCTTC. Its translation: CSAPAGGSSHNEQFF.

This chain uses TRBV5-4 with TRBJ2-5; 7 nucleotides line up with TRBD1. Near its end, the DNA agrees better with TRBJ2-7, so the J call may be wrong. The length of the CDR3 is 15 residues. The germline CDR1 and CDR2 sequences are SGHNT and YYREEE (reference sequence). The CDR3 region has the DNA TGTGCCAGCAGCTTGGCCGCACAGGGGATTTACGAGCAGTACTTC. Protein product: CASSLAAQGIYEQYF.

There are many counts of this clonotype. The chain couples TRBV20-1 to TRBJ1-1; D not certain. V was trimmed by 5 bases and J by 4 bases, leaving 17 bases between them. The CDR3 consists of 14 residues. Germline CDR1 DFQATT, CDR2 SNEGSKA (reference sequence). As DNA, the CDR3 is TGCAGTGCTCCCCGGAGTGGGTCGGGCACTGAAGCTTTCTTT. Its protein product is CSAPRSGSGTEAFF.

In regard to this clonotype: This sequence may be a read error, since a much larger clone differs from it by one base. It is unclear where the CDR3 begins or ends on the DNA, so no DNA is shown, and the CDR3 is as TCRdb lists it. V and J are TRBV29-1 and TRBJ2-6. The CDR3 extends over 14 residues, inclusive of both ends. Germline CDR1 is SQVTM and CDR2 is ANQGSEA. This CDR3 is CSVGAGSGANVRTF.

This clonotype came up a few times. This clone may be a read error of a much larger clone one base away. This chain uses TRBV10-3 with TRBJ2-5; 7 bases are a match to TRBD2. Unmatched junction bases numbered 12, after V lost 0 bases and J lost 11 bases. The CDR3 length is 15 residues. Germline V CDR1 and CDR2: ENHRY, SYGVKD. The CDR3 loop is CAISESLAAYNEQYF. CDR3 nucleotides: TGTGCCATCAGTGAGTCTCTAGCGGCTTACAATGAGCAGTACTTC.

In its sample, this clonotype was seen a few times. A much larger clone lies a single base off, so this may be a read error. V usage is TRBV5-6 and J usage is TRBJ1-2; 9 positions agree with TRBD1. Trimming took 3 bases from V and 4 from J; bases not matched to a gene: 7. The CDR3 length is 15 residues. The germline V gene has CDR1 SGHDT and CDR2 YYEEEE. CDR3 DNA: TGTGCCAGCAGCTCGGACGGGACAGGGCGCTATGGCTACACCTTC. Translated: CASSSDGTGRYGYTF.

The rearrangement uses TRBV2 and TRBJ1-2, with TRBD1 as a possible D gene (5 bases). The CDR3 length is 15 residues. The V gene's germline CDR1 is SNHLY and CDR2 FYNNEI. Deletions cut 2 bases from V and 9 bases from J, with 19 bases between. The CDR3 coding sequence is TGTGCCAGCAGTGAACACCCTACAGGCCTGGGTCGCTACACCTTC. Protein: CASSEHPTGLGRYTF.

This clonotype was detected many times. This rearrangement joins TRBV20-1 to TRBJ2-5, with a tentative D call TRBD2 (6 bases). CDR3 length: 13 amino acids. The germline V gene encodes CDR1 DFQATT and CDR2 SNEGSKA (reference sequence). With 3 bases removed from V and 5 bases from J, the gap between germline ends came to 13 bases. CDR3: CSASGGEGETQYF. Written as DNA, the CDR3 is TGCAGTGCTAGCGGGGGAGAAGGGGAGACCCAGTACTTC.

V gene TRBV12-5 combines with J gene TRBJ2-3; D is unclear. The CDR3 runs to 10 residues. Trimming shortened V by 6 bases and J by 7 bases, and 5 bases separated the two germline ends. The germline V gene encodes CDR1 LGHNT and CDR2 FRNRAP. The CDR3 protein is CASGQNTQYF. The CDR3 DNA sequence: TGTGCTAGTGGACAAAATACGCAGTATTTT.

Many counts were recorded for this clonotype. The chain uses TRBV7-9 and TRBJ2-7, with 7 nucleotides matching TRBD1. J gave up 4 bases and V 5 bases, and 11 bases lay outside the gene matches. CDR3 length equals 15 residues. Germline CDR1 is SEHNR and CDR2 is FQNEAQ (reference sequence). CDR3 nucleotides: TGTGCCAGCAGCCAAGGCCGGGGACAGCATTACGAGCAGTACTTC. Protein product: CASSQGRGQHYEQYF. Looking up the rest from reference TRBV7-9 and TRBJ2-7 gives the full variable domain: DTGVSQNPRHKITKRGQNVTFRCDPISEHNRLYWYRQTLGQGPEFLTYFQNEAQLEKSRLLSDRFSAERPKGSFSTLEIQRTEQGDSAMYLCASSQGRGQHYEQYFGPGTRLTVT.

This clonotype showed up many times. V and J are TRBV6-2 or TRBV6-3 and TRBJ2-7, with D maybe TRBD1 (6 bases). This CDR3 region has 14 residues. V lost 6 bases, J lost 2 bases, and 14 bases lay in between. Per the germline V gene, CDR1 is MNHEY and CDR2 is SVGEGT. The CDR3 is CASSQGIGAYEQYF. In DNA, the CDR3 is TGTGCCAGCAGCCAGGGGATAGGGGCCTACGAGCAGTACTTC.

This clonotype has more than one count but fewer than ten. The junction differs from germline at one of its ends, possibly a read error. This chain uses TRBV5-5 with TRBJ2-1; D possibly uses TRBD1 or TRBD2 (5 bases each). This CDR3 has 15 residues. Germline CDR1 reads SGHKS; CDR2 reads YYEKEE (reference sequence). This CDR3 reads CAGSLTGAPYNEQFF. CDR3 bases: TGTGCCGGCAGCTTGACCGGGGCCCCCTACAATGAGCAGTTCTTC. Full variable domain (remainder filled in from reference TRBV5-5 and TRBJ2-1): DAGVTQSPTHLIKTRGQQVTLRCSPISGHKSVSWYQQVLGQGPQFIFQYYEKEERGRGNFPDRFSARQFPNYSSELNVNALLLGDSALYLCAGSLTGAPYNEQFFGPGTRLTVL.

The chain has TRBV6-1 and TRBJ1-2, with D uncertain. CDR3 length equals 13 residues. From germline, CDR1 is MNHNS and CDR2 SASEGT. Trimming cost V 7 bases and J 8 bases, with 17 bases left between them. The chain's CDR3 is CASTEDASRGYTF. The CDR3 nucleotides are TGTGCCAGCACCGAGGACGCTTCTCGCGGCTACACCTTC.

This clonotype was observed at least ten times. This CDR3 is CSARDRSTGAGANVLTF. The CDR3, as DNA: TGCAGTGCTAGAGATCGTTCAACGGGGGCTGGGGCCAACGTCCTGACTTTC. The chain is built from TRBV20-1 and TRBJ2-6; D is perhaps TRBD2 (6 bases). Germline V gene lookup returns CDR1 DFQATT and CDR2 SNEGSKA (reference sequence). Trimming removed 0 bases from V and 2 bases from J, with 14 bases in between. The CDR3 runs to 17 residues.

V and J are TRBV6-2 or TRBV6-3 and TRBJ2-7; 11 bases agree with TRBD2. Germline V lookup: CDR1 MNHEY, CDR2 SVGEGT. The trim removed 2 bases at V and 0 bases at J, leaving 9 bases unmatched. The CDR3 has 18 residues. The CDR3 spells CASSYARRLAGNSYEQYF. The CDR3 nucleotides read TGTGCCAGCAGTTACGCGAGAAGACTAGCGGGGAACTCCTACGAGCAGTACTTC.

The sample holds a few counts of this clonotype. The chain has TRBV18 and TRBJ2-7, with 7 nucleotides matching TRBD2. The CDR3 has 16 amino acids. The germline CDR1 and CDR2 sequences are KGHSH and LQKENI. J lost 7 bases, V lost 1 base, and 13 bases had no gene match. CDR3 coding DNA: TGTGCCAGCTCACCACGGCCTAGCGGACGCTACAATGAGCAGTACTTC. Translation: CASSPRPSGRYNEQYF. Full variable domain (rest looked up from reference TRBV18 and TRBJ2-7): NAGVMQNPRHLVRRRGQEARLRCSPMKGHSHVYWYRQLPEEGLKFMVYLQKENIIDESGMPKERFSAEFPKEGPSILRIQQVVRGDSAAYFCASSPRPSGRYNEQYFGPGTRLTVT.

The J gene is TRBJ1-1, the V gene TRBV5-1; 10 positions match TRBD1. Losses at the gene ends were 5 bases for V and 6 bases for J; bases not matched to a gene: 7. This CDR3 has 14 residues. Germline CDR1 SGHRS, CDR2 YFSETQ. The CDR3 DNA sequence: TGCGCCAGCAGGTCCGGGACAGGGGCCCCTGAAGCTTTCTTT. Translation: CASRSGTGAPEAFF. Complete variable domain (other parts from reference TRBV5-1 and TRBJ1-1): KAGVTQTPRYLIKTRGQQVTLSCSPISGHRSVSWYQQTPGQGLQFLFEYFSETQRNKGNFPGRFSGRQFSNSRSEMNVSTLELGDSALYLCASRSGTGAPEAFFGQGTRLTVV.